The 10 T cell receptor beta chains presented below share a single source sample, sequenced in a study of metastatic and nonmetastatic thyroid tumors. Via MiXCR, TCRdb re-called the PCR reads. The sample lists 55,000 or so clones, approximately 17% occurring once. The entire patient cohort was treatment-naive prior to thyroid surgery. Sequenced sample: blood. Receptors originate from a female donor with papillary thyroid cancer or a benign thyroid nodule (not recorded which). Some clones in this sample may be carry-over from other donors' samples.

This clone was found a few times. The gene calls are TRBV2 and TRBJ2-7; D unresolved. Trimming stripped 10 bases from V and 3 bases from J, with 13 bases between. The CDR3 spans 12 residues. Germline V CDR1 and CDR2: SNHLY, FYNNEI. The CDR3 DNA is TGTGCCACATGGGTCTCGGACTACGAGCAGTACTTC. This translates into CATWVSDYEQYF.

This clone was picked up many times. The J gene is TRBJ1-3, the V gene TRBV10-2; TRBD1 agrees at 9 bases. From germline, CDR1 is WSHSY and CDR2 SAAADI. The CDR3 is 18 residues long. Trimming at V came to 11 bases and at J to 0 bases, leaving 17 bases not matched to a gene. The CDR3 sequence is CACSRRTGALLSGNTIYF. The CDR3 coding sequence is TGCGCCTGCTCCCGACGGACAGGGGCCCTCCTCTCTGGAAACACCATATATTTT.

This chain joins TRBV27 and TRBJ1-6; D is undetermined. Germline lookup yields CDR1 MNHEY and CDR2 SMNVEV (reference sequence). V lost 2 bases and J 1 base, leaving 9 bases between the germline ends. The CDR3 length is 16 residues. CDR3 sequence reads: CASSLTGVSYNSPLHF. Here the CDR3 DNA reads TGTGCCAGCAGTTTAACCGGGGTGTCCTATAATTCACCCCTCCACTTT.

This clone was seen a few times. The CDR3 reads CASSPTRLATSSYEQYF. For the CDR3, the DNA is TGTGCCAGCAGTCCCACGCGACTAGCGACCAGCTCCTACGAGCAGTACTTC. The chain recombines TRBV12-3 or TRBV12-4 with TRBJ2-7, with 8 bases matching TRBD2. The CDR3 is 17 amino acids. V was clipped by 5 bases and J by 0 bases; unmatched bases: 12.

This clone showed up many times. The genes are TRBV5-6 and TRBJ2-5, with TRBD2 identical over 9 bases. The CDR3 is made up of 16 amino acids. CDR1 and CDR2 from the germline V gene are SGHDT and YYEEEE. The junction had 11 bases not matched to a gene; V was cut back by 3 bases and J by 5 bases. Here the CDR3 reads CASSSFLAGDRETQYF. The CDR3 nucleotides read TGTGCCAGCAGCTCCTTCTTAGCGGGAGATAGGGAGACCCAGTACTTC. Combining the CDR3 with reference TRBV5-6 and TRBJ2-5 gives the whole variable domain DAGVTQSPTHLIKTRGQQVTLRCSPKSGHDTVSWYQQALGQGPQFIFQYYEEEERQRGNFPDRFSGHQFPNYSSELNVNALLLGDSALYLCASSSFLAGDRETQYFGPGTRLLVL.

This clone was seen more than once but under ten times. The rearrangement links TRBV6-1 to TRBJ2-1; 10 nucleotides align to TRBD1. This CDR3 comprises 14 residues. In germline, CDR1 is MNHNS, CDR2 SASEGT. V was clipped by 5 bases and J by 8 bases; unmatched bases: 6. The CDR3 sequence: CASSWDRGDYEQFF. The CDR3 DNA is TGTGCCAGCAGTTGGGACAGGGGTGATTATGAGCAGTTCTTC.

Concerning this clone: A single base separates this from a much larger clone, so it may be a read error. V is TRBV20-1 and J is TRBJ2-5, with a tentative D call TRBD1 (5 bases). Germline V gene data show CDR1 as DFQATT and CDR2 as SNEGSKA (reference sequence). The CDR3 extends over 12 amino acids. The CDR3 sequence: CSAPTAKENQYF. The DNA of the CDR3 is TGCAGTGCGCCGACAGCGAAAGAGAACCAGTACTTC.

This clone was counted at least ten times. The chain links TRBV20-1 to TRBJ1-1, with 8 bases matching TRBD1. The CDR3 covers 16 residues. With 0 bases clipped from V and 3 bases from J, the junction kept 9 bases outside the gene matches. Germline V gives CDR1 DFQATT, CDR2 SNEGSKA (reference sequence). In DNA form, the CDR3 reads TGCAGTGCTAGAGATACCAGGACAGGGCAGGACACTGAAGCTTTCTTT. This translates into CSARDTRTGQDTEAFF.

This clone was picked up many times. Within the sample, other DNA sequences also encode this same CDR3. CDR3 DNA sequence: TGTGCCAGCAGCAGAGTCCTACAGAACTCTGGAAACACCATATATTTT. Protein: CASSRVLQNSGNTIYF. V gene TRBV11-2 combines with J gene TRBJ1-3; D uncertain. The CDR3 length is 16 residues. The V end lost 5 bases, the J end lost 0 bases, and 14 bases lay between the germline ends. Germline assignment: CDR1 SGHAT and CDR2 FQNNGV.

This clone has ten or more counts. The CDR3 reads CASSRTGSFAYEQYF. CDR3 bases: TGTGCCAGCAGCCGAACAGGGTCATTCGCCTACGAGCAGTACTTC. The chain couples TRBV3-1 to TRBJ2-7, with D perhaps TRBD1 (6 bases). The length of the CDR3 is 15 residues. Per germline, CDR1 LGHDT and CDR2 YNNKEL (reference sequence). V lost 4 bases, J lost 2 bases, and 15 bases lay in between.